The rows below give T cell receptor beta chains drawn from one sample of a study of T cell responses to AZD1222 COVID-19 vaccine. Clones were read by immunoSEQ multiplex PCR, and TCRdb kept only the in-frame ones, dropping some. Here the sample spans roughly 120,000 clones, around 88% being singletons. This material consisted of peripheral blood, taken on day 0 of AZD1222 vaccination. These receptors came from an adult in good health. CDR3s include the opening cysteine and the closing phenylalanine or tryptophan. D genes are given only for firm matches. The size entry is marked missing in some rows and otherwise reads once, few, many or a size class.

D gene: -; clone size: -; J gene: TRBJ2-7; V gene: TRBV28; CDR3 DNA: TGTGCCAGCAGTCCCGGGGTTACGGAGTCCTACGAGCAGTACTTC; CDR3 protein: CASSPGVTESYEQYF
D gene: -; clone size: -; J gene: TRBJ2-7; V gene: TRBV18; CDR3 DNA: TGTGCCAGCTCACCACCGGCAGGGGCTGCCTACGAGCAGTACTTC; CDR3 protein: CASSPPAGAAYEQYF
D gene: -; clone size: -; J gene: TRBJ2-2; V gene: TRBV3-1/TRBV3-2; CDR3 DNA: TGTGCCAGCAGCACCCCCCCCGGGGAGCTGTTTTTT; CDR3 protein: CASSTPPGELFF
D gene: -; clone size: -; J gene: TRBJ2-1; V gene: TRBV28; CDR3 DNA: TGTGCCAGCAGTTTGAAGGGGGGGCTCCCCTACAATGAGCAGTTCTTC; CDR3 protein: CASSLKGGLPYNEQFF
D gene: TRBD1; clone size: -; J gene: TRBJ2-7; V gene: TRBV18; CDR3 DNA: TGTGCCAGCTCATCCGGGACAGGGTACTACGAGCAGTACTTC; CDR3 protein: CASSSGTGYYEQYF
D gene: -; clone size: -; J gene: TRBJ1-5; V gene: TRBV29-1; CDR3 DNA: TGCAGCGTTGAAGAAGGGGGCAATCAGCCCCAGCATTTT; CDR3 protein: CSVEEGGNQPQHF
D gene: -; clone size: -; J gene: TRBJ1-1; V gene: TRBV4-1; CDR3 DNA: TGCGCCAGCAGCGCGGACAGCCTGGAAACTTTCTTT; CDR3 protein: CASSADSLETFF
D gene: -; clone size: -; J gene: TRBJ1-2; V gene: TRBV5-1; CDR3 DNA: TGCGCCAGCAGTACGGACTCTAACTATGGCTACACCTTC; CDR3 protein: CASSTDSNYGYTF
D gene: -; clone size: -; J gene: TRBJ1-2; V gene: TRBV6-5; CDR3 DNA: TGTGCCTCAGCGGGGAATAACTATGGCTACACCTTC; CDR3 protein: CASAGNNYGYTF
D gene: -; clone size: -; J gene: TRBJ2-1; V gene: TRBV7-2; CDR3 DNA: TGTGCCAGCAGCTTAGTAGGGGGGGTGAGGGATTCTGAGCAGTTCTTC; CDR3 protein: CASSLVGGVRDSEQFF
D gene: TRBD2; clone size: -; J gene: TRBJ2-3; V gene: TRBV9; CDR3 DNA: TGTGCCAGCAGCGGGTACCGGGACTACCCGACAAGCACGCAGTATTTT; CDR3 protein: CASSGYRDYPTSTQYF
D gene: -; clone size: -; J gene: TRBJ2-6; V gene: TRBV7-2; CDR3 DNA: TGTGCCAGCAGCCCCCCGTCGGGGGCCAACGTCCTGACTTTC; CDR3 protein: CASSPPSGANVLTF
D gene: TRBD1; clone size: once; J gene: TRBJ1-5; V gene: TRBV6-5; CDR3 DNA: TGTGCCAGCAGCCCGGGACAGGGCCGGGAGCCCCAGCATTTT; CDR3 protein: CASSPGQGREPQHF
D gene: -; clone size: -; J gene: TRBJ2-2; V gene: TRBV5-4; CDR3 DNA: TGTGCCAGCAGCTTGGAGGTCGGGGAGCTGTTTTTT; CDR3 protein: CASSLEVGELFF
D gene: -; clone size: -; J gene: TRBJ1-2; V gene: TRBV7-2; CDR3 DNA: TGTGCCAGCAGCTTAGCGCCAGGGAATGGCTACACCTTC; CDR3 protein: CASSLAPGNGYTF
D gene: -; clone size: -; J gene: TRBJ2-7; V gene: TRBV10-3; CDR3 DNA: TGTGCCATCAGGTACAGGGAAGGGAACGAGCAGTACTTC; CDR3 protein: CAIRYREGNEQYF
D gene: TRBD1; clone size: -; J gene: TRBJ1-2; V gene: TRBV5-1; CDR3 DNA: TGCGCCAGCGGAGGACAGGGGTCTAACTATGGCTACACCTTC; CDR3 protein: CASGGQGSNYGYTF
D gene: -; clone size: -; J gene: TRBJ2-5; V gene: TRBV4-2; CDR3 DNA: TGTGCCAGCAGCCAAGATTCAGGGTGGAAGACCCAGTACTTC; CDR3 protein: CASSQDSGWKTQYF
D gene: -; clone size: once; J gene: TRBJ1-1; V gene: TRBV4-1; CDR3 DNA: TGCGCCAGCAGCCAAGTTGGGAGGGGGGATACTGAAGCTTTCTTT; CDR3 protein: CASSQVGRGDTEAFF
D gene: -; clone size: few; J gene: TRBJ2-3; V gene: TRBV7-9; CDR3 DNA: TGTGCCAGCAGCTTAGTAAGACCCCCCACAGATACGCAGTATTTT; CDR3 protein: CASSLVRPPTDTQYF